This T cell receptor beta chain originates from a study of blood T cell repertoires in COVID-19. The germline V gene encodes CDR1 LGHDT and CDR2 YNNKEL (reference sequence). CDR3 length equals 12 residues. With 4 bases removed from V and 5 bases from J, the gap between germline ends came to 6 bases. Libraries were prepared by immunoSEQ multiplex PCR; TCRdb keeps only in-frame clonotypes and omits some of them. The sample includes some 220,000 clones, 84% of them seen just once. This receptor was obtained from a man between 45 and 60 years old with acute or convalescent COVID-19. The sequencing input was peripheral blood. The gene calls are TRBV3-1 (or the pseudogene TRBV3-2) and TRBJ1-5; D is uncertain. Written as DNA, the CDR3 is TGTGCCAGCAGCCTCCTTGATCAGCCCCAGCATTTT. This translates into CASSLLDQPQHF.